The 23 T cell receptor beta chains reported below all come from one sample, sequenced in a study of blood T cell repertoires in COVID-19. TCRdb's copy holds only in-frame clones and misses some; the assay was immunoSEQ multiplex PCR. Of 90,000 to 150,000 clones listed, 75% to 90% were seen once; the top ten hold roughly 8.2%. The specimen sequenced was peripheral blood. Source of these receptors: a human donor in a cohort sampled during active COVID-19.

V usage is TRBV9 and J usage is TRBJ1-5, with 7 nucleotides matching TRBD1. The CDR3 loop spans 15 amino acids. The trim removed 4 bases at V and 3 bases at J, leaving 7 bases unmatched. Per germline, CDR1 SGDLS and CDR2 YYNGEE. The CDR3 spells CASSSTEGANQPQHF. The DNA for the CDR3 is TGTGCCAGCAGCTCGACAGAGGGGGCCAATCAGCCCCAGCATTTT.

This chain joins TRBV18 and TRBJ2-1; possibly TRBD1 for D (6 bases). CDR1 KGHSH and CDR2 LQKENI come from the germline V gene. Trimming shortened V by 2 bases and J by 9 bases, and 17 bases separated the two germline ends. This CDR3 comprises 15 residues. The CDR3 sequence is CASSPSLGGVGEQFF. Here the CDR3 DNA reads TGTGCCAGCTCACCAAGTTTAGGGGGAGTAGGTGAGCAGTTCTTC.

The chain uses TRBV19 and TRBJ1-3, with TRBD1 as a possible D gene (5 bases). CDR3 length: 16 amino acids. Germline V gives CDR1 LNHDA, CDR2 SQIVND (reference sequence). The V gene lost 6 bases and the J gene lost 0 bases, with 15 bases spanning the gap. The chain's CDR3 is CASREPRGYSGNTIYF. The CDR3 DNA sequence: TGTGCCAGTAGGGAACCAAGGGGATACTCTGGAAACACCATATATTTT.

V usage is TRBV19 and J usage is TRBJ1-2; a possible D gene is TRBD1 (6 bases). V gave up 4 bases and J gave up 4 bases, with 10 bases separating them. The V gene's germline CDR1 is LNHDA and CDR2 SQIVND (reference sequence). The CDR3 is 13 amino acids. The CDR3 DNA sequence: TGTGCCAGTAGTACGGACAGATTCTATGGCTACACCTTC. It codes for CASSTDRFYGYTF.

The rearrangement joins TRBV19 to TRBJ1-2; 9 bases are a match to TRBD1. Germline V gene data show CDR1 as LNHDA and CDR2 as SQIVND (reference sequence). V was pared by 10 bases and J by 8 bases, with 17 bases of the junction left unmatched. CDR3 length: 15 residues. The CDR3 sequence is CATDDRRTGEVGYTF. CDR3 nucleotides: TGTGCCACTGACGACCGGAGGACAGGGGAAGTCGGCTACACCTTC. Combining the CDR3 with reference TRBV19 and TRBJ1-2 gives the whole variable domain DGGITQSPKYLFRKEGQNVTLSCEQNLNHDAMYWYRQDPGQGLRLIYYSQIVNDFQKGDIAEGYSVSREKKESFPLTVTSAQKNPTAFYLCATDDRRTGEVGYTFGSGTRLTVV.

V is TRBV27 and J is TRBJ2-2; 9 bases are a match to TRBD2. The germline gives CDR1 MNHEY, CDR2 SMNVEV (reference sequence). The CDR3 has 15 residues. Germline trimming cut 6 bases from V and 6 bases from J; bases unmatched to any gene: 8. CDR3 nucleotide sequence: TGTGCCAGCAGAAGACTAGCGGCCATAGCCGGGGAGCTGTTTTTT. Its protein is CASRRLAAIAGELFF.

The chain has TRBV7-3 and TRBJ1-5; unclear D gene. Germline CDR1 is SGHTA and CDR2 is FQGTGA. The CDR3 is 13 residues long. V lost 2 bases to trimming and J lost 6 bases, with 8 bases between them. CDR3 amino acids: CASSLSRGQPQHF. The CDR3 DNA reads as TGTGCCAGCAGCTTATCTCGGGGTCAGCCCCAGCATTTT. The full variable domain, its missing parts supplied by reference TRBV7-3 and TRBJ1-5, is GAGVSQTPSNKVTEKGKYVELRCDPISGHTALYWYRQSLGQGPEFLIYFQGTGAADDSGLPNDRFFAVRPEGSVSTLKIQRTERGDSAVYLCASSLSRGQPQHFGDGTRLSIL.

This chain uses TRBV9 with TRBJ1-6, with TRBD1 matching over 8 bases. The junction had 8 bases not matched to a gene; V was cut back by 0 bases and J by 6 bases. This CDR3 has 17 amino acids. Germline V lookup: CDR1 SGDLS, CDR2 YYNGEE. CDR3 DNA: TGTGCCAGCAGCGTAGACCAGACAGGGGCTGGTAATTCACCCCTCCACTTT. This sequence encodes CASSVDQTGAGNSPLHF.

The V call is TRBV24-1, the J call TRBJ2-2, with D possibly matching TRBD1 (7 bases). This CDR3 comprises 16 residues. Trimming took 5 bases from V and 1 from J, leaving 13 bases between them. The germline gives CDR1 KGHDR, CDR2 SFDVKD. The CDR3 is CATSGQGGWNTGELFF. The CDR3 coding sequence is TGTGCCACCAGTGGGCAGGGGGGATGGAACACCGGGGAGCTGTTTTTT.

This clone occurred a few times. The chain recombines TRBV27 with TRBJ2-1, with TRBD2 identical over 8 bases. With 3 bases clipped from V and 7 bases from J, the junction kept 8 bases outside the gene matches. CDR1 and CDR2 from the germline V gene are MNHEY and SMNVEV (reference sequence). The CDR3 runs to 15 residues. CDR3 DNA sequence: TGTGCCAGCAGTTTGGACGGGGGGGCCTGGAATGAGCAGTTCTTC. This encodes CASSLDGGAWNEQFF.

This chain connects TRBV11-3 to TRBJ1-2; unclear D gene. The germline gives CDR1 SGHNT, CDR2 YENEEA. The CDR3 has 13 amino acids. The V gene lost 5 bases and the J gene lost 8 bases, with 15 bases spanning the gap. As DNA, the CDR3 is TGTGCCAGCAGCAAAAACCGGGGTTCCGGCTACACCTTC. Translating gives CASSKNRGSGYTF.

The chain uses TRBV5-4 and TRBJ1-1; TRBD1 might be the D (5 bases). Trimming pared 0 bases from V and 0 bases from J, leaving 12 bases between. Per the germline V gene, CDR1 is SGHNT and CDR2 is YYREEE (reference sequence). This CDR3 has 16 residues. The DNA for the CDR3 is TGTGCCAGCAGCTTGGGGAGGGGTCAAGTGAACACTGAAGCTTTCTTT. Translating gives CASSLGRGQVNTEAFF.

The chain recombines TRBV9 with TRBJ2-1, with 10 bases fitting TRBD2. From germline, CDR1 is SGDLS and CDR2 YYNGEE. The CDR3 contains 16 residues. V lost 2 bases and J lost 0; bases outside the gene matches: 2. CDR3 residues: CASSVGTSDSYNEQFF. CDR3 DNA: TGTGCCAGCAGCGTTGGGACTAGCGACTCCTACAATGAGCAGTTCTTC.

This clone was counted a single time. The chain employs TRBV11-2 and TRBJ1-2; 7 nucleotides line up with TRBD1. V was clipped by 5 bases and J by 6 bases; unmatched bases: 12. The CDR3 length is 15 residues. Germline CDR1 is SGHAT and CDR2 is FQNNGV. CDR3 amino acids: CASSLYLTGRDGYTF. The CDR3 coding sequence is TGTGCCAGCAGCCTCTACCTGACAGGGCGAGATGGCTACACCTTC.

This clone was counted a single time. This chain joins TRBV11-2 and TRBJ1-4; the match to TRBD1 covers 7 bases. The V and J ends lost 1 base and 2 bases, in that order; junction bases with no gene match: 1. This CDR3 comprises 15 residues. Germline loops: CDR1 SGHAT, CDR2 FQNNGV. The CDR3 sequence is CASSLAGGTNEKLFF. DNA for the CDR3: TGTGCCAGCAGCTTAGCAGGGGGGACTAATGAAAAACTGTTTTTT.

The rearrangement joins TRBV19 to TRBJ1-5, with 7 bases lining up with TRBD1. The V and J ends lost 7 bases and 4 bases, in that order; junction bases with no gene match: 13. The CDR3 runs 16 residues. The germline gives CDR1 LNHDA, CDR2 SQIVND (reference sequence). This CDR3 is CASKEKTGTPNQPQHF. The CDR3 region has the DNA TGTGCCAGTAAAGAGAAGACAGGGACACCAAATCAGCCCCAGCATTTT.

The chain combines TRBV19 with TRBJ2-2, with TRBD2 as a possible D gene (7 bases). V lost 6 bases, J lost 0 bases, and 17 bases lay in between. Germline lookup yields CDR1 LNHDA and CDR2 SQIVND (reference sequence). This CDR3 has 17 residues. In DNA, the CDR3 is TGTGCCAGTAGAGGGGGGGTAGCGGGTCCGAACACCGGGGAGCTGTTTTTT. This gives the protein CASRGGVAGPNTGELFF.

This clone has only one observation. J is TRBJ2-3 and V is TRBV6-6, with 13 positions matching TRBD2. The CDR3 length is 15 residues. Germline values: CDR1 MNHNY, CDR2 SVGAGI (reference sequence). With 6 bases clipped from V and 4 bases from J, the junction kept 4 bases outside the gene matches. CDR3 sequence: CASSRTSGSSDTQYF. The DNA for the CDR3 is TGTGCCAGCAGCCGGACTAGCGGGAGTTCAGATACGCAGTATTTT.

The chain is built from TRBV3-1 (or the pseudogene TRBV3-2) and TRBJ2-2, with TRBD1 identical over 9 bases. The CDR3 has 16 amino acids. From germline, CDR1 is LGHDT and CDR2 YNNKEL (reference sequence). V was clipped by 4 bases and J by 2 bases; unmatched bases: 5. The CDR3: CASSRTGGANTGELFF. For the CDR3, the DNA is TGTGCCAGCAGCCGAACAGGGGGCGCAAACACCGGGGAGCTGTTTTTT.

This clone was observed a few times. The CDR3: CASSEAGRAYGGELFF. The CDR3 nucleotides read TGTGCCAGCAGTGAAGCGGGGAGGGCTTATGGCGGGGAGCTGTTTTTT. The rearrangement uses TRBV6-1 and TRBJ2-2; TRBD2 matches 7 bases. CDR1 is MNHNS and CDR2 is SASEGT in the germline V gene. The CDR3 is 16 residues long. V was pared by 0 bases and J by 7 bases, with 8 bases of the junction left unmatched.

This chain uses TRBV19 with TRBJ2-3; 9 nucleotides line up with TRBD2. CDR3 length equals 16 residues. Germline V gives CDR1 LNHDA, CDR2 SQIVND (reference sequence). V lost 5 bases and J lost 1; bases outside the gene matches: 7. This CDR3 reads CASSRISGSRTDTQYF. CDR3 sequence (DNA): TGTGCCAGTAGTCGCATTAGCGGGAGTCGCACAGATACGCAGTATTTT.

This sequence joins TRBV24-1 and TRBJ2-3, with D possibly being TRBD1 (5 bases). CDR1 is KGHDR and CDR2 is SFDVKD in the germline V gene. With 3 bases removed from V and 5 bases from J, the gap between germline ends came to 17 bases. The CDR3 has 16 amino acids. The CDR3 spells CATSDQTGSQGDTQYF. The CDR3 nucleotides read TGTGCCACCAGTGATCAAACAGGCAGCCAGGGAGATACGCAGTATTTT.

CDR3 residues: CASSIGRALFSPLHF. The DNA for the CDR3 is TGTGCCAGTAGTATCGGCAGGGCGCTCTTCTCACCCCTCCACTTT. The chain couples TRBV19 to TRBJ1-6; tentative D call: TRBD1 (5 bases). The germline V gene encodes CDR1 LNHDA and CDR2 SQIVND (reference sequence). This CDR3 spans 15 amino acids. Trimming cost V 3 bases and J 10 bases, with 16 bases left between them.